Shown below are 26 T cell receptor beta chains from a single sample sequenced in a study of blood T cell repertoires in COVID-19. The repertoire was sequenced with immunoSEQ multiplex PCR; TCRdb's copy has only in-frame clones and lacks some. The sample has a few hundred thousand clones, 86% seen once. Source material: PBMCs or T cells enriched from blood (not recorded which). These TCRs come from a woman in her late teens or twenties who had recovered from COVID-19.

The chain combines TRBV5-1 with TRBJ2-3; 10 positions match TRBD2. Germline V gene sequence: CDR1 SGHRS, CDR2 YFSETQ. This CDR3 is 14 amino acids long. The V and J ends lost 1 base and 13 bases, in that order; junction bases with no gene match: 9. The CDR3 reads CASSLPLAGEGEYF. The CDR3 DNA reads TGCGCCAGCAGCTTGCCCCTAGCGGGAGAAGGAGAGTATTTT.

About this clone: The sample holds other DNA sequences that translate to the same CDR3. The chain couples TRBV15 to TRBJ1-4, with 11 bases matching TRBD1. V shed 3 bases, J shed 6 bases, and the junction held 0 bases outside the gene matches. Germline loops: CDR1 LNHNV, CDR2 YYDKDF (reference sequence). The CDR3 is made up of 14 amino acids. The CDR3 spells CATSRGQGDEKLFF. The CDR3 coding sequence is TGTGCCACCAGCAGGGGACAGGGGGATGAAAAACTGTTTTTT.

The chain recombines TRBV28 with TRBJ2-3; 8 nucleotides align to TRBD1. Germline V gene data show CDR1 as MDHEN and CDR2 as SYDVKM. J gave up 4 bases and V 8 bases, and 5 bases lay outside the gene matches. The CDR3 spans 13 residues. For the CDR3, the DNA is TGTGCCAGCGAACCGACAGGGGCAGATACGCAGTATTTT. This codes for CASEPTGADTQYF.

This rearrangement joins TRBV5-1 to TRBJ2-7; D remains ambiguous. The CDR3 contains 13 residues. Trimming shortened V by 0 bases and J by 2 bases, and 6 bases separated the two germline ends. CDR1 and CDR2 (germline): SGHRS, YFSETQ. The CDR3 here is CASSLDTTYEQYF. The CDR3 DNA is TGCGCCAGCAGCTTGGACACTACCTACGAGCAGTACTTC.

The sample holds one count of this clone. The chain joins TRBV27 to TRBJ2-4; tentative D call: TRBD1 (6 bases). Germline-derived CDR1 and CDR2 are MNHEY and SMNVEV (reference sequence). The CDR3 contains 16 residues. V was trimmed by 5 bases and J by 0 bases, leaving 14 bases between them. The CDR3 DNA follows: TGTGCCAGCAGTCCCGGGACACTTCTAGCCAAAAACATTCAGTACTTC. Translating gives CASSPGTLLAKNIQYF.

With respect to this clone: This same CDR3 is encoded by further DNA sequences in the sample. V is TRBV19 and J is TRBJ1-2; TRBD1 matches 7 bases. Germline V gene data show CDR1 as LNHDA and CDR2 as SQIVND (reference sequence). J lost 3 bases, V lost 6 bases, and 1 base had no gene match. The CDR3 has 12 residues. This CDR3 is CASSDRDYGYTF. CDR3 DNA: TGTGCCAGTAGCGACAGGGACTATGGCTACACCTTC.

This clone appeared a few times. The chain recombines TRBV4-1 with TRBJ1-2; tentative D call: TRBD1 (6 bases). The germline gives CDR1 MGHRA, CDR2 YSYEKL. V gave up 5 bases and J gave up 3 bases, with 16 bases separating them. This CDR3 is built from 15 residues. CDR3 bases: TGCGCCAGCAGCTCGACAGGCACAGATTACTATGGCTACACCTTC. Protein sequence: CASSSTGTDYYGYTF.

The rearrangement links TRBV19 to TRBJ1-1; TRBD1 matches 10 bases. The CDR3 loop spans 13 amino acids. CDR1 is LNHDA, CDR2 SQIVND, per germline (reference sequence). With 7 bases clipped from V and 8 bases from J, the junction kept 7 bases outside the gene matches. CDR3 sequence: CASTMTGGAEAFF. For the CDR3, the DNA is TGTGCCAGTACCATGACAGGGGGCGCCGAAGCTTTCTTT.

The chain links TRBV3-1 (or the pseudogene TRBV3-2) to TRBJ1-6; 11 bases are shared with TRBD1. Trimming cost V 3 bases and J 8 bases; bases outside gene matches: 3. Germline V gene lookup returns CDR1 LGHDT and CDR2 YNNKEL (reference sequence). The CDR3 sequence is 15 residues long. CDR3 loop: CASSQGDRGDSPLHF. The CDR3 nucleotides read TGTGCCAGCAGCCAGGGGGACAGGGGGGATTCACCCCTCCACTTT.

A remark on this clone: The same CDR3 is also encoded by other DNA sequences in this sample. CDR3 amino acids: CASSLAGEDTQYF. The CDR3, as DNA: TGCGCCAGCAGCTTGGCAGGGGAAGATACGCAGTATTTT. The chain couples TRBV5-1 to TRBJ2-3; possible D gene TRBD1, 6 bases. Trimming left V 0 bases short and J 5 bases short, with 7 bases between. The germline V gene has CDR1 SGHRS and CDR2 YFSETQ. This CDR3 comprises 13 residues.

The V call is TRBV5-1, the J call TRBJ2-5; tentative D call: TRBD2 (7 bases). Germline-derived CDR1 and CDR2 are SGHRS and YFSETQ. The CDR3 is made up of 14 amino acids. Trimming removed 7 bases from V and 4 bases from J, with 17 bases in between. CDR3: CASREGGLLETQYF. CDR3 in DNA: TGCGCCAGCCGCGAGGGGGGGCTTTTAGAGACCCAGTACTTC.

V gene TRBV27 combines with J gene TRBJ1-1; D gene uncertain. The CDR3 is made up of 14 amino acids. Germline values: CDR1 MNHEY, CDR2 SMNVEV (reference sequence). The V end lost 5 bases, the J end lost 1 base, and 11 bases lay between the germline ends. The CDR3 region has the DNA TGTGCCAGCAGTACCGGGATGGCGAACACTGAAGCTTTCTTT. It yields the protein CASSTGMANTEAFF.

The chain is built from TRBV4-1 and TRBJ1-5; weak D call: TRBD1 (5 bases). Germline V gene sequence: CDR1 MGHRA, CDR2 YSYEKL. CDR3 length equals 18 residues. Trimming removed 0 bases at V and 0 bases at J, with 15 bases between. CDR3 amino acids: CASSQDPGGVYSNQPQHF. In nucleotides, the CDR3 is TGCGCCAGCAGCCAAGATCCAGGAGGGGTATATAGCAATCAGCCCCAGCATTTT.

The J gene is TRBJ2-1, the V gene TRBV27, with 9 bases lining up with TRBD2. The ends lost 5 bases at V and 8 bases at J; junction bases unmatched: 10. The CDR3 is 15 amino acids. Germline V lookup: CDR1 MNHEY, CDR2 SMNVEV (reference sequence). This CDR3 reads CASSQLAGFEDEQFF. The CDR3 region has the DNA TGTGCCAGCAGTCAGCTAGCGGGGTTTGAGGATGAGCAGTTCTTC.

This clone was seen more than once but under ten times. This chain uses TRBV5-8 with TRBJ2-3; 10 bases are a match to TRBD2. With V trimmed by 4 bases and J by 5 bases, 10 bases remained unmatched. CDR1 and CDR2 (germline): SGHTS, YDEGEE. CDR3 size: 16 residues. The CDR3 loop is CASSGGGLALGDTQYF. The CDR3 coding sequence is TGTGCCAGCAGCGGGGGGGGACTAGCGCTGGGAGATACGCAGTATTTT. Looking up the rest from reference TRBV5-8 and TRBJ2-3 gives the full variable domain: EAGVTQSPTHLIKTRGQQATLRCSPISGHTSVYWYQQALGLGLQFLLWYDEGEERNRGNFPPRFSGRQFPNYSSELNVNALELEDSALYLCASSGGGLALGDTQYFGPGTRLTVL.

The rearrangement links TRBV3-1 (or the pseudogene TRBV3-2) to TRBJ2-7; the D gene is possibly TRBD1 (5 bases). The CDR3 runs 13 residues. Germline CDR1 LGHDT, CDR2 YNNKEL (reference sequence). V lost 6 bases and J 3 bases, leaving 12 bases between the germline ends. CDR3 loop: CASSDSFGYEQYF. The CDR3 nucleotides are TGTGCCAGCAGTGACAGTTTTGGCTACGAGCAGTACTTC.

The V and J genes are TRBV7-9 and TRBJ1-4; 9 nucleotides align to TRBD1. Unmatched junction bases numbered 6, after V lost 5 bases and J lost 5 bases. The length of the CDR3 is 15 residues. Germline V gives CDR1 SEHNR, CDR2 FQNEAQ (reference sequence). The CDR3 nucleotides read TGTGCCAGCAGCCTTGGACAGGGGTCGAATGAAAAACTGTTTTTT. Translation: CASSLGQGSNEKLFF.

V gene TRBV24-1 combines with J gene TRBJ2-7, with a possible D match to TRBD1 (7 bases). The germline V and J ends were trimmed by 4 bases and 3 bases, with 18 bases remaining between them. Germline CDR1 is KGHDR and CDR2 is SFDVKD. The CDR3 spans 16 residues. The CDR3 region is CATSDPRRDRDYEQYF. As DNA, the CDR3 is TGTGCCACCAGTGACCCCAGGCGGGACAGAGACTACGAGCAGTACTTC.

The chain links TRBV3-1 (or the pseudogene TRBV3-2) to TRBJ1-1, with no clear D. The CDR3 length is 13 residues. Germline values: CDR1 LGHDT, CDR2 YNNKEL (reference sequence). Trimming pared 4 bases from V and 8 bases from J, leaving 14 bases between. The CDR3 nucleotides read TGTGCCAGCAGCCCGCCCTGGCAGGCGGAAGCTTTCTTT. It specifies CASSPPWQAEAFF.

J is TRBJ1-1 and V is TRBV5-6, with D tentatively TRBD1 (5 bases). CDR3 length equals 17 residues. Germline assignment: CDR1 SGHDT and CDR2 YYEEEE. Trimming cost V 4 bases and J 6 bases, with 25 bases left between them. DNA for the CDR3: TGTGCCAGCAGCCCATATTACAGAGGCCGCGGGGGTGCTGAAGCTTTCTTT. This gives the protein CASSPYYRGRGGAEAFF.

This clone was counted a single time. V usage is TRBV11-1 and J usage is TRBJ2-3; D perhaps matches TRBD1 (5 bases). With 7 bases removed from V and 7 bases from J, the gap between germline ends came to 15 bases. The CDR3 runs 13 residues. The germline CDR1 and CDR2 sequences are SGHAT and FQDESV (reference sequence). The CDR3 protein is CASTTESRNTQYF. The CDR3 nucleotides are TGTGCCAGCACGACAGAAAGTCGAAATACGCAGTATTTT.

J is TRBJ2-3 and V is TRBV4-2; 8 nucleotides match TRBD2. CDR1 is LGHNA, CDR2 YNFKEQ, per germline. J gave up 1 base and V 0 bases, and 3 bases lay outside the gene matches. The CDR3 totals 16 residues. The CDR3 DNA sequence: TGTGCCAGCAGCCAAGAGGGGCGGGGGGGCACAGATACGCAGTATTTT. The encoded protein is CASSQEGRGGTDTQYF.

The chain uses TRBV19 and TRBJ1-1; no clear D gene. V lost 4 bases to trimming and J lost 6 bases, with 21 bases between them. This CDR3 has 16 residues. Germline V gives CDR1 LNHDA, CDR2 SQIVND (reference sequence). CDR3 residues: CASSTPRGGLVSEAFF. CDR3 DNA sequence: TGTGCCAGTAGTACCCCTCGGGGAGGGTTGGTCTCTGAAGCTTTCTTT.

The gene calls are TRBV29-1 and TRBJ2-1; TRBD2 aligns across 7 bases. The ends lost 2 bases at V and 1 base at J; junction bases unmatched: 11. Germline CDR1 SQVTM, CDR2 ANQGSEA. The length of the CDR3 is 17 residues. The CDR3 nucleotides read TGCAGCGTTGAAAATTTAAGCGGGGTTGGGTCCTACAATGAGCAGTTCTTC. This translates into CSVENLSGVGSYNEQFF.

The genes are TRBV18 and TRBJ2-1, with 10 bases lining up with TRBD1. Germline trimming cut 0 bases from V and 8 bases from J; bases unmatched to any gene: 4. From germline, CDR1 is KGHSH and CDR2 LQKENI. This CDR3 contains 15 residues. The CDR3 region is CASSPPGQGTHEQFF. In nucleotides, the CDR3 is TGTGCCAGCTCACCACCGGGACAGGGGACCCATGAGCAGTTCTTC.

V gene TRBV6-2 or TRBV6-3 combines with J gene TRBJ2-1; 9 nucleotides align to TRBD1. The junction had 12 bases not matched to a gene; V was cut back by 6 bases and J by 3 bases. Looked up from germline, CDR1 is MNHEY and CDR2 is SVGEGT. CDR3 size: 17 residues. CDR3 sequence reads: CASSQDRGTPYYNEQFF. DNA of the CDR3: TGTGCCAGCAGCCAGGACAGGGGTACTCCTTACTACAATGAGCAGTTCTTC.